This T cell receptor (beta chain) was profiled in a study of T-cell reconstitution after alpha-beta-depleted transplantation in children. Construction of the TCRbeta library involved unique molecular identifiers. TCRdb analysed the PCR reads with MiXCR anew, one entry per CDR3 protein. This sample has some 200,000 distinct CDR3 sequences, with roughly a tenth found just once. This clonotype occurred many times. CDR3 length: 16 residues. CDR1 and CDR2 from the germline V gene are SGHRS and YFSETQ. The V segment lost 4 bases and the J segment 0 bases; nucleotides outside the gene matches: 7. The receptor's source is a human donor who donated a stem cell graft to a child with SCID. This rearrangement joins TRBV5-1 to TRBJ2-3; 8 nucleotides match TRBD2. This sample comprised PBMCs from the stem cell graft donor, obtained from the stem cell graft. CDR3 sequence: CASSVTSGASTDTQYF. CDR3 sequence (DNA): TGCGCCAGCAGCGTTACTAGCGGTGCTAGCACAGATACGCAGTATTTT.